Listed here are 8 T cell receptor beta chains from one sample, sequenced in a study of cytomegalovirus exposure and HLA in healthy donors. 13 Jbeta primers and 60 Vbeta primers were used for the PCR. Using immunoSEQ multiplex PCR, the repertoire was profiled, and TCRdb retains in-frame clones only, with some absent. Here the sample spans around 120,000 clones, roughly three quarters being singletons. The sequencing sample was made of PBMCs. The receptors shown here come from a man aged 25 to 40 in good health and CMV-seropositive.

The genes are TRBV6-1 and TRBJ2-5, with D unclear. CDR1 is MNHNS and CDR2 is SASEGT in the germline V gene. The CDR3 runs to 13 residues. Trimming cost V 5 bases and J 5 bases, with 12 bases left between them. The CDR3 coding sequence is TGTGCCAGCAGTTTCGGTAGAACCGAGACCCAGTACTTC. Translation gives CASSFGRTETQYF.

CDR3 DNA: TGTGCCAGCAGCGGTATCGGAACAGGGGGCTACAATGAGCAGTTCTTC. This translates into CASSGIGTGGYNEQFF. V gene TRBV9 combines with J gene TRBJ2-1; 8 bases are shared with TRBD1. V shed 3 bases, J shed 3 bases, and the junction held 8 bases outside the gene matches. Germline V CDR1 and CDR2: SGDLS, YYNGEE. This CDR3 region has 16 residues.

The chain couples TRBV6-1 to TRBJ1-1; the D gene is possibly TRBD1 (5 bases). The germline V and J ends were trimmed by 5 bases and 0 bases, with 10 bases remaining between them. This CDR3 is 14 amino acids long. In germline, CDR1 is MNHNS, CDR2 SASEGT. The CDR3 coding sequence is TGTGCCAGCAGTAGGACACTGATGAACACTGAAGCTTTCTTT. Its protein is CASSRTLMNTEAFF.

The V and J genes are TRBV4-1 and TRBJ2-1; tentatively, D is TRBD1 (6 bases). The CDR3 contains 12 residues. V was trimmed by 3 bases and J by 12 bases, leaving 12 bases between them. Germline CDR1 MGHRA, CDR2 YSYEKL. The CDR3 DNA is TGCGCCAGCAGCCACTCACAGGGAATGCAGTTCTTC. This gives the protein CASSHSQGMQFF.

CDR3 loop: CASSLSGIDNEQFF. DNA of the CDR3: TGCGCCAGCAGCTTGAGCGGAATAGACAATGAGCAGTTCTTC. The chain couples TRBV5-1 to TRBJ2-1; D might be TRBD2 (5 bases). CDR3 length equals 14 residues. Germline V gene sequence: CDR1 SGHRS, CDR2 YFSETQ. Trimming stripped 1 base from V and 5 bases from J, with 10 bases between.

In this sample, this clone turned up a few times. V usage is TRBV7-9 and J usage is TRBJ2-1, with TRBD2 matching over 8 bases. V was pared by 3 bases and J by 4 bases, with 5 bases of the junction left unmatched. This CDR3 spans 15 amino acids. Germline V gene data show CDR1 as SEHNR and CDR2 as FQNEAQ (reference sequence). The DNA of the CDR3 is TGTGCCAGCAGCTTTACTAGCGGACCATACAATGAGCAGTTCTTC. Translation: CASSFTSGPYNEQFF.

The chain is built from TRBV5-1 and TRBJ2-7; maybe TRBD1 (6 bases). This CDR3 comprises 13 residues. From germline, CDR1 is SGHRS and CDR2 YFSETQ. V gave up 0 bases and J gave up 3 bases, with 7 bases separating them. The CDR3 reads CASSLEGVYEQYF. The DNA of the CDR3 is TGCGCCAGCAGCTTGGAGGGGGTCTACGAGCAGTACTTC.

The rearrangement joins TRBV18 to TRBJ1-2; the D gene is possibly TRBD1 (6 bases). Germline V CDR1 and CDR2: KGHSH, LQKENI. The CDR3 is made up of 15 amino acids. V was pared by 4 bases and J by 1 base, with 13 bases between. The CDR3 spells CASSLRQDHNYGYTF. CDR3 nucleotides: TGTGCCAGCTCACTCAGACAGGATCATAACTATGGCTACACCTTC. The variable domain in full, with the rest retrieved from reference TRBV18 and TRBJ1-2, is NAGVMQNPRHLVRRRGQEARLRCSPMKGHSHVYWYRQLPEEGLKFMVYLQKENIIDESGMPKERFSAEFPKEGPSILRIQQVVRGDSAAYFCASSLRQDHNYGYTFGSGTRLTVV.